This TCR beta chain was captured in a study of radiotherapy plus CTLA-4 blockade in lung cancer (dated by TCRdb to the late 2010s). For the wider study: Objective responses occurred in roughly 19% of enrolled patients, and about 30% achieved disease control. The research as a whole found: Early dynamic changes in blood T cell clones, together with increased serum interferon-beta after radiation, were reported as the strongest predictors of response. TCR clones derived from tumors expanded in peripheral blood after treatment with radiotherapy and ipilimumab.

V loses 5 bases at its end and J loses 4 bases; junction bases beyond the gene matches: 1. Including the terminal cysteine and phenylalanine, the CDR3 comprises 13 residues. Only CDR3 DNA remains: 39 bases, in frame from the first base. The germline V gene (reference sequence) specifies MNHEY as CDR1 and SMNVEV as CDR2. The library was produced with the immunoSEQ multiplex PCR assay. Drawn from immuneACCESS, this table holds only the in-frame rearrangements with V and J called that TCRdb kept. Clones are partly lost; checked studies trace under half to an unresolved V gene and leave the rest unexplained. For this sample there are some 92,000 clones; approximately 78% appear just once. The ten largest account for nearly 3.5% of the sample. The study evaluated CTLA-4 blockade (ipilimumab) given together with focal radiation therapy in patients who had chemo-refractory metastatic non-small-cell lung cancer.

On this clone: The specificity of this receptor is unknown. One base away there is no much larger clone; base qualities are not given.

The chain is assembled from TRBV27 and TRBJ2-1, and TRBD2 matches 8 of the central bases. The starting material was peripheral blood, obtained from a patient treated with radiotherapy plus ipilimumab. The TCR sequence derives from a human donor with non-small cell lung cancer who had a partial response to radiotherapy plus ipilimumab. DNA sequence: TGTGCCAGCAGTAAGCGGGAGTACAATGAGCAGTTCTTC. This is translated as CASSKREYNEQFF.